Below, 15 T cell receptor beta chains from the same sample are listed, as sequenced in a study of blood T cell repertoires in COVID-19. Only in-frame clones appear in the TCRdb table, and some are missing; sequencing was by immunoSEQ multiplex PCR. The data hold some 150,000 clones, with 80% observed a single time. The material sequenced was peripheral blood. The receptors come from a man aged 55-75 years with active or convalescent COVID-19.

J is TRBJ2-5 and V is TRBV12-5; D call uncertain. Germline CDR1 LGHNT, CDR2 FRNRAP. Trimming cost V 0 bases and J 5 bases, with 13 bases left between them. The CDR3 totals 15 residues. The CDR3 DNA is TGTGCTAGTGGTTTGGTACAATTCGGGTCCGAGACCCAGTACTTC. Translated: CASGLVQFGSETQYF.

This clone was observed a handful of times. The genes are TRBV5-1 and TRBJ2-3; D might be TRBD2 (5 bases). The CDR3 has 14 residues. V lost 4 bases, J lost 5 bases, and 14 bases lay in between. Germline V gene lookup returns CDR1 SGHRS and CDR2 YFSETQ. The CDR3 here is CASSPAGFGDTQYF. DNA of the CDR3: TGCGCCAGCAGCCCTGCGGGCTTTGGAGATACGCAGTATTTT. The full variable domain, its missing parts supplied by reference TRBV5-1 and TRBJ2-3, is KAGVTQTPRYLIKTRGQQVTLSCSPISGHRSVSWYQQTPGQGLQFLFEYFSETQRNKGNFPGRFSGRQFSNSRSEMNVSTLELGDSALYLCASSPAGFGDTQYFGPGTRLTVL.

The gene calls are TRBV28 and TRBJ1-2; perhaps TRBD1 as D (5 bases). Germline lookup yields CDR1 MDHEN and CDR2 SYDVKM. The V gene lost 2 bases and the J gene lost 4 bases, with 8 bases spanning the gap. CDR3 size: 13 residues. The CDR3 DNA sequence: TGTGCCAGCAGTTTACAGGGCCCCTATGGCTACACCTTC. This encodes CASSLQGPYGYTF.

The V and J genes are TRBV29-1 and TRBJ2-7; 8 bases are a match to TRBD1. The CDR3 runs to 13 residues. V was pared by 3 bases and J by 4 bases, with 5 bases of the junction left unmatched. Germline V gene sequence: CDR1 SQVTM, CDR2 ANQGSEA. The CDR3 region is CSVDGTGVYEQYF. DNA of the CDR3: TGCAGCGTTGACGGGACAGGAGTTTACGAGCAGTACTTC.

This clone was seen more than once but under ten times. The CDR3 sequence: CASTAGGYGYTF. For the CDR3, the DNA is TGTGCCAGCACCGCGGGCGGGTATGGCTACACCTTC. The V call is TRBV12-3 or TRBV12-4, the J call TRBJ1-2; no clear D gene. The CDR3 is 12 amino acids. V was pared by 7 bases and J by 5 bases, with 11 bases between.

CDR3 nucleotide sequence: TGTGCCAGCAGAGGGGCAGTCCAAGAGACCCAGTACTTC. Encoded protein: CASRGAVQETQYF. The chain is built from TRBV2 and TRBJ2-5; tentatively, D is TRBD1 (5 bases). Per germline, CDR1 SNHLY and CDR2 FYNNEI. The V gene lost 6 bases and the J gene lost 1 base, with 9 bases spanning the gap. The CDR3 consists of 13 residues. The variable domain in full, completed from reference TRBV2 and TRBJ2-5, reads EPEVTQTPSHQVTQMGQEVILRCVPISNHLYFYWYRQILGQKVEFLVSFYNNEISEKSEIFDDQFSVERPDGSNFTLKIRSTKLEDSAMYFCASRGAVQETQYFGPGTRLLVL.

This clone was counted only a few times. The CDR3 nucleotides read TGTGCCAGCAGCCAAGATCTCTCAGCGGGCTACGAGCAGTACTTC. Amino acid sequence: CASSQDLSAGYEQYF. The chain couples TRBV3-1 (or the pseudogene TRBV3-2) to TRBJ2-7; a possible D gene is TRBD2 (6 bases). V lost 0 bases and J 3 bases, leaving 12 bases between the germline ends. The germline CDR1 and CDR2 sequences are LGHDT and YNNKEL (reference sequence). The CDR3 covers 15 residues.

V usage is TRBV11-2 and J usage is TRBJ2-7; a weak D match, TRBD1 (6 bases). This CDR3 is 12 amino acids long. The ends were cut back, 4 bases at V and 4 bases at J, with 8 bases in the middle. CDR1 and CDR2 (germline): SGHAT, FQNNGV. CDR3 bases: TGTGCCAGCAGCTCACAGGGATACGAGCAGTACTTC. Translated: CASSSQGYEQYF.

The V and J genes are TRBV28 and TRBJ1-4; 10 bases map to TRBD1. Germline lookup yields CDR1 MDHEN and CDR2 SYDVKM. The CDR3 has 16 residues. Trimming cost V 3 bases and J 8 bases; bases outside gene matches: 9. Here the CDR3 reads CASSLGTGAGGEKLFF. For the CDR3, the DNA is TGTGCCAGCAGTTTGGGGACAGGGGCCGGGGGCGAAAAACTGTTTTTT.

This clone has just one count. The chain is built from TRBV7-2 and TRBJ1-2, with 7 bases lining up with TRBD1. Germline assignment: CDR1 SGHTA and CDR2 FQGNSA. CDR3 size: 13 residues. J was trimmed by 9 bases and V by 5 bases; bases with no gene match: 9. The CDR3 sequence is CASSPGTVGSYTF. CDR3 in DNA: TGTGCCAGCAGCCCCGGGACAGTTGGGAGCTACACCTTC.

The genes are TRBV28 and TRBJ2-3, with 8 bases fitting TRBD1. The germline CDR1 and CDR2 sequences are MDHEN and SYDVKM. The J segment lost 0 bases and the V segment lost 5 bases, leaving 4 bases of the junction unmatched. This CDR3 region has 15 residues. Here the CDR3 reads CASSPTGGSTDTQYF. The DNA of the CDR3 is TGTGCCAGCAGTCCTACAGGGGGAAGCACAGATACGCAGTATTTT. Together with reference TRBV28 and TRBJ2-3, the CDR3 gives the full variable domain: DVKVTQSSRYLVKRTGEKVFLECVQDMDHENMFWYRQDPGLGLRLIYFSYDVKMKEKGDIPEGYSVSREKKERFSLILESASTNQTSMYLCASSPTGGSTDTQYFGPGTRLTVL.

This clone appeared once. The chain recombines TRBV2 with TRBJ2-1, with 10 bases matching TRBD2. The V segment lost 3 bases and the J segment 2 bases; nucleotides outside the gene matches: 4. The CDR3 extends over 16 amino acids. Germline CDR1 and CDR2: SNHLY and FYNNEI. CDR3 in amino acids: CASSDLAGGPYNEQFF. In DNA form, the CDR3 reads TGTGCCAGCAGTGACTTAGCGGGAGGACCCTACAATGAGCAGTTCTTC.

V and J are TRBV4-2 and TRBJ2-1; TRBD2 matches at 15 bases. CDR1 and CDR2 (germline): LGHNA, YNFKEQ. The CDR3 sequence is 14 residues long. J gave up 9 bases and V 5 bases, and 2 bases lay outside the gene matches. The CDR3 protein is CASSEGLAGGEQFF. CDR3 bases: TGTGCCAGCAGCGAGGGACTAGCGGGGGGTGAGCAGTTCTTC.

The chain couples TRBV19 to TRBJ1-1; tentative D call: TRBD1 (5 bases). V gave up 5 bases and J gave up 4 bases, with 11 bases separating them. CDR3 length equals 13 residues. Germline CDR1 is LNHDA and CDR2 is SQIVND (reference sequence). CDR3 residues: CASSGAVVTEAFF. The DNA for the CDR3 is TGTGCCAGTAGTGGGGCTGTGGTCACTGAAGCTTTCTTT.

The J gene is TRBJ1-2, the V gene TRBV29-1; D gene uncertain. Germline CDR1 is SQVTM and CDR2 is ANQGSEA. The CDR3 has 13 amino acids. The V gene lost 2 bases and the J gene lost 4 bases, with 11 bases spanning the gap. The CDR3 coding sequence is TGCAGCGTTGAATATGGATCGGGCTATGGCTACACCTTC. This gives the protein CSVEYGSGYGYTF.